Listed below are T cell receptor beta chains from one sample, sequenced in a study of blood T cell repertoires in COVID-19. This table comes from immunoSEQ multiplex PCR, and its TCRdb copy is limited to in-frame clones, with some not included. The sample has around 300,000 clones, 85% to 90% seen once. Input material: peripheral blood. The receptors here all came from a woman aged 40 to 50 with acute or convalescent COVID-19. The CDR3 runs from the conserved cysteine through the conserved F or W. Fields, in order: J gene, V gene, CDR3 length, clone size, D gene, CDR3 DNA, CDR3 protein. The D gene is left open where the match is weak. Only some rows state a clone size, as once, few, many or a class for expanded clones.

j_gene: TRBJ1-2; v_gene: TRBV7-9; len: 13; abundance: .; d_gene: .; CDR3nt: TGTGCCAGCAGCTATCTATCGGACTATGGCTACACCTTC; CDR3aa: CASSYLSDYGYTF
j_gene: TRBJ1-1; v_gene: TRBV10-3; len: 13; abundance: .; d_gene: .; CDR3nt: TGTGCCACCAGAGCGGGGGGAAACACTGAAGCTTTCTTT; CDR3aa: CATRAGGNTEAFF
j_gene: TRBJ1-1; v_gene: TRBV19; len: 14; abundance: .; d_gene: .; CDR3nt: TGTGCCAGTAGTATGACACCTCGAGGGGGACCAGCTTTCTTT; CDR3aa: CASSMTPRGGPAFF
j_gene: TRBJ2-2; v_gene: TRBV3-1/TRBV3-2; len: 15; abundance: .; d_gene: TRBD1; CDR3nt: TGTGCCAGCAGCCGGGACAGGGGGCTTGTCGGGGAGCTGTTTTTT; CDR3aa: CASSRDRGLVGELFF
j_gene: TRBJ1-1; v_gene: TRBV19; len: 15; abundance: .; d_gene: .; CDR3nt: TGTGCCAGTAATAGACAAATATTCGGGAACACTGAAGCTTTCTTT; CDR3aa: CASNRQIFGNTEAFF
j_gene: TRBJ1-2; v_gene: TRBV27; len: 16; abundance: .; d_gene: .; CDR3nt: TGTGCCAGCAGTATCCGGGACTCCCGAGCTAACTATGGCTACACCTTC; CDR3aa: CASSIRDSRANYGYTF
j_gene: TRBJ1-1; v_gene: TRBV4-1; len: 15; abundance: .; d_gene: .; CDR3nt: TGCGCCAGCAGCCAACACGACAGAGAAAACACTGAAGCTTTCTTT; CDR3aa: CASSQHDRENTEAFF
j_gene: TRBJ1-1; v_gene: TRBV3-1/TRBV3-2; len: 14; abundance: .; d_gene: TRBD1; CDR3nt: TGTGCCAGCAGCCAAAACAGGGGGAACACTGAAGCTTTCTTT; CDR3aa: CASSQNRGNTEAFF
j_gene: TRBJ1-2; v_gene: TRBV5-1; len: 14; abundance: .; d_gene: TRBD1; CDR3nt: TGCGCCAGCAGCTCGGGACAGCCCCCGTATGGCTACACCTTC; CDR3aa: CASSSGQPPYGYTF
j_gene: TRBJ1-6; v_gene: TRBV5-5; len: 15; abundance: .; d_gene: .; CDR3nt: TGTGCCAGCAGCTTGGAACAGATCTATAATTCACCCCTCCACTTT; CDR3aa: CASSLEQIYNSPLHF
j_gene: TRBJ2-1; v_gene: TRBV7-2; len: 15; abundance: .; d_gene: TRBD2; CDR3nt: TGTGCCAGCAGCTTACGCGGGGGGACCTACAATGAGCAGTTCTTC; CDR3aa: CASSLRGGTYNEQFF
j_gene: TRBJ1-4; v_gene: TRBV6-5; len: 14; abundance: .; d_gene: .; CDR3nt: TGTGCCAGCACCCTCCGGGGGGCTGATGAAAAACTGTTTTTT; CDR3aa: CASTLRGADEKLFF
j_gene: TRBJ2-1; v_gene: TRBV4-1; len: 16; abundance: .; d_gene: TRBD2; CDR3nt: TGCGCCAGCAGCCAAGATGGGGGGGGATCCTACAATGAGCAGTTCTTC; CDR3aa: CASSQDGGGSYNEQFF
j_gene: TRBJ2-1; v_gene: TRBV12-3/TRBV12-4; len: 11; abundance: .; d_gene: .; CDR3nt: TGTGCCAGCAGTTTTTCAAATGAGCAGTTCTTC; CDR3aa: CASSFSNEQFF
j_gene: TRBJ1-1; v_gene: TRBV14; len: 16; abundance: few; d_gene: .; CDR3nt: TGTGCCAGCAGCCAACGTTCGGGACTAGGGAACACTGAAGCTTTCTTT; CDR3aa: CASSQRSGLGNTEAFF
j_gene: TRBJ2-6; v_gene: TRBV5-1; len: 18; abundance: .; d_gene: TRBD1; CDR3nt: TGCGCCAGCAGCTTGAGTGACAGGGCTAGCTCTGGGGCCAACGTCCTGACTTTC; CDR3aa: CASSLSDRASSGANVLTF
j_gene: TRBJ2-5; v_gene: TRBV7-9; len: 16; abundance: .; d_gene: .; CDR3nt: TGTGCCAGCAGCTTAGACGGCGGGGGCCCTGGAGGGACCCAGTACTTC; CDR3aa: CASSLDGGGPGGTQYF
j_gene: TRBJ1-2; v_gene: TRBV11-2; len: 14; abundance: .; d_gene: .; CDR3nt: TGTGCCAGCAGCTTAGACGACAGCGGGAATGGCTACACCTTC; CDR3aa: CASSLDDSGNGYTF
j_gene: TRBJ1-5; v_gene: TRBV19; len: 14; abundance: .; d_gene: TRBD1; CDR3nt: TGTGCCAGTAGCACTTACAGGGGGGAGCAGCCCCAGCATTTT; CDR3aa: CASSTYRGEQPQHF
j_gene: TRBJ1-2; v_gene: TRBV2; len: 15; abundance: .; d_gene: TRBD1; CDR3nt: TGTGCCAGCAGTGTCGGGACAGCGCCTAACTATGGCTACACCTTC; CDR3aa: CASSVGTAPNYGYTF
j_gene: TRBJ1-1; v_gene: TRBV2; len: 13; abundance: .; d_gene: .; CDR3nt: TGTGCCAGCAGTGGGGGGGGGAAGACAGAAGCTTTCTTT; CDR3aa: CASSGGGKTEAFF
j_gene: TRBJ2-3; v_gene: TRBV5-1; len: 19; abundance: .; d_gene: TRBD2; CDR3nt: TGCGCCAGCAGCCCGGGACTAGCGGGGGTAAACCAACGGGCAGATACGCAGTATTTT; CDR3aa: CASSPGLAGVNQRADTQYF
j_gene: TRBJ1-1; v_gene: TRBV10-1; len: 13; abundance: medium-sized; d_gene: TRBD1; CDR3nt: TGCGCCAGTTCACAGGGGGCGAGCTCTGAAGCTTTCTTT; CDR3aa: CASSQGASSEAFF
j_gene: TRBJ1-4; v_gene: TRBV5-4; len: 15; abundance: .; d_gene: .; CDR3nt: TGTGCCAGCAGCTCCCTAGTGGGGGGTAATGAAAAACTGTTTTTT; CDR3aa: CASSSLVGGNEKLFF
j_gene: TRBJ2-5; v_gene: TRBV7-2; len: 13; abundance: .; d_gene: .; CDR3nt: TGTGCCAGCAGCTTACTAGGTGGAGAGACCCAGTACTTC; CDR3aa: CASSLLGGETQYF
j_gene: TRBJ1-4; v_gene: TRBV30; len: 12; abundance: .; d_gene: TRBD1; CDR3nt: TGTGCCTGGAGGAGGGGGCTTGAGAAACTGTTTTTT; CDR3aa: CAWRRGLEKLFF
j_gene: TRBJ2-1; v_gene: TRBV11-2; len: 16; abundance: .; d_gene: TRBD2; CDR3nt: TGTGCCAGCAGGCCACTTAGCGGGGCTTCCCACAATGAGCAGTTCTTC; CDR3aa: CASRPLSGASHNEQFF
j_gene: TRBJ1-6; v_gene: TRBV12-3/TRBV12-4; len: 12; abundance: .; d_gene: .; CDR3nt: TGTGCCAGCAGATTCGGGGATTCACCCCTCCACTTT; CDR3aa: CASRFGDSPLHF
j_gene: TRBJ2-5; v_gene: TRBV5-6; len: 17; abundance: .; d_gene: .; CDR3nt: TGTGCCAGCAGCCGGACTACCCCTGGGGCTAGCGTCGAGACCCAGTACTTC; CDR3aa: CASSRTTPGASVETQYF
j_gene: TRBJ1-2; v_gene: TRBV11-2; len: 14; abundance: .; d_gene: .; CDR3nt: TGTGCCAGCAGGGAGCTGGCGACCGGCTATGGCTACGCCTTC; CDR3aa: CASRELATGYGYAF
j_gene: TRBJ2-2; v_gene: TRBV4-1; len: 13; abundance: .; d_gene: TRBD2; CDR3nt: TGCGCCACCGGGACTAGCTGGGCCGGGGAGCTGTTTTTT; CDR3aa: CATGTSWAGELFF
j_gene: TRBJ1-1; v_gene: TRBV29-1; len: 11; abundance: few; d_gene: TRBD1; CDR3nt: TGCAGCGTGACCGGGACAGGGAAAGCTTTCTTT; CDR3aa: CSVTGTGKAFF
j_gene: TRBJ1-5; v_gene: TRBV6-1; len: 12; abundance: .; d_gene: .; CDR3nt: TGTGCCAGCAGCGACTACGGTCAGCCCCAGCATTTT; CDR3aa: CASSDYGQPQHF
j_gene: TRBJ2-3; v_gene: TRBV9; len: 16; abundance: .; d_gene: TRBD2; CDR3nt: TGTGCCAGCAGCGTAGGTCCAGCGGGGGTCACAGATACGCAGTATTTT; CDR3aa: CASSVGPAGVTDTQYF
j_gene: TRBJ1-2; v_gene: TRBV9; len: 13; abundance: .; d_gene: .; CDR3nt: TGTGCCAGCAGCCCAGGCCTCAACTATGGCTACACCTTC; CDR3aa: CASSPGLNYGYTF
j_gene: TRBJ1-2; v_gene: TRBV19; len: 13; abundance: .; d_gene: .; CDR3nt: TGTGCCAGTAGTATAGGGGCGGGGTATGGCTACACCTTC; CDR3aa: CASSIGAGYGYTF
j_gene: TRBJ1-1; v_gene: TRBV9; len: 15; abundance: .; d_gene: TRBD1; CDR3nt: TGTGCCAGCAGCGTCACAGGGGGCCGGGGCACTGAAGCTTTCTTT; CDR3aa: CASSVTGGRGTEAFF
j_gene: TRBJ1-2; v_gene: TRBV24-1; len: 15; abundance: .; d_gene: TRBD1; CDR3nt: TGTGCCACCAGTGACGGGGACAGGGCCTACTATGGCTACACCTTC; CDR3aa: CATSDGDRAYYGYTF
j_gene: TRBJ1-5; v_gene: TRBV5-5; len: 14; abundance: .; d_gene: .; CDR3nt: TGTGCCAGCAGCTTGGGACAACGCAATCAGCCCCAGCATTTT; CDR3aa: CASSLGQRNQPQHF
j_gene: TRBJ1-5; v_gene: TRBV24-1; len: 15; abundance: .; d_gene: TRBD1; CDR3nt: TGTGCCACCAGTGACCGACAGGGGAACGCTAGGCCCCAGCATTTT; CDR3aa: CATSDRQGNARPQHF
j_gene: TRBJ1-1; v_gene: TRBV5-1; len: 13; abundance: .; d_gene: .; CDR3nt: TGCGCCAGCAGCTTGGCAGGGTGGTCTGAAGCTTTCTTT; CDR3aa: CASSLAGWSEAFF
j_gene: TRBJ2-2; v_gene: TRBV2; len: 15; abundance: .; d_gene: .; CDR3nt: TGTGCCAGCAGGCCTAGCCGAGCGAACACCGGGGAGCTGTTTTTT; CDR3aa: CASRPSRANTGELFF
j_gene: TRBJ2-5; v_gene: TRBV18; len: 13; abundance: .; d_gene: TRBD1; CDR3nt: TGTGCCAGCTCACCAGGGACAGAAGAGACCCAGTACTTC; CDR3aa: CASSPGTEETQYF
j_gene: TRBJ1-1; v_gene: TRBV5-1; len: 13; abundance: .; d_gene: .; CDR3nt: TGCGCCAGCAGCCGTACAATGAACACTGAAGCTTTCTTT; CDR3aa: CASSRTMNTEAFF
j_gene: TRBJ1-2; v_gene: TRBV6-5; len: 12; abundance: .; d_gene: .; CDR3nt: TGTGCCAGCAGTTCGGGATTTTATGGCTACACCTTC; CDR3aa: CASSSGFYGYTF
j_gene: TRBJ1-1; v_gene: TRBV5-6; len: 17; abundance: .; d_gene: TRBD1; CDR3nt: TGTGCCAGCAGCTTGGTAGGGACAGGGTGGAGGGGCCCTGAAGCTTTCTTT; CDR3aa: CASSLVGTGWRGPEAFF
j_gene: TRBJ2-5; v_gene: TRBV6-5; len: 14; abundance: .; d_gene: .; CDR3nt: TGTGCCAGCAGCGCGGGTCAGGGGGGAGAGACCCAGTACTTC; CDR3aa: CASSAGQGGETQYF
j_gene: TRBJ1-6; v_gene: TRBV15; len: 11; abundance: .; d_gene: .; CDR3nt: TGTGCCACCAGCAGCGATTCACCCCTCCACTTT; CDR3aa: CATSSDSPLHF
j_gene: TRBJ2-6; v_gene: TRBV14; len: 14; abundance: .; d_gene: .; CDR3nt: TGTGCCAGCAGCCAGGGCCCCGGGGCCAACGTCCTGACTTTC; CDR3aa: CASSQGPGANVLTF
j_gene: TRBJ1-4; v_gene: TRBV19; len: 15; abundance: once; d_gene: TRBD1; CDR3nt: TGTGCCAGTAGCCTACCGGGACAGGGAGATGAAAAACTGTTTTTT; CDR3aa: CASSLPGQGDEKLFF
j_gene: TRBJ2-3; v_gene: TRBV7-8; len: 17; abundance: .; d_gene: .; CDR3nt: TGTGCCAGCAGCCATACGACAGTTGGGGCGTATGCAGATACGCAGTATTTT; CDR3aa: CASSHTTVGAYADTQYF
j_gene: TRBJ2-1; v_gene: TRBV11-3; len: 16; abundance: .; d_gene: .; CDR3nt: TGTGCCAGCAGCTTAGGTGGGGGGGCCGCCTACAATGAGCAGTTCTTC; CDR3aa: CASSLGGGAAYNEQFF
j_gene: TRBJ1-1; v_gene: TRBV5-4; len: 16; abundance: .; d_gene: TRBD1; CDR3nt: TGTGCCAGCAGCTTGGGTGGACAGGCGATGAACACTGAAGCTTTCTTT; CDR3aa: CASSLGGQAMNTEAFF
j_gene: TRBJ1-5; v_gene: TRBV11-2; len: 13; abundance: .; d_gene: .; CDR3nt: TGTGCCAGCAGCGATGGCTCCAATCAGCCCCAGCATTTT; CDR3aa: CASSDGSNQPQHF
j_gene: TRBJ2-3; v_gene: TRBV5-1; len: 14; abundance: .; d_gene: TRBD2; CDR3nt: TGCGCCAGCAGCTTGTCGCGGGAGCAAGATACGCAGTATTTT; CDR3aa: CASSLSREQDTQYF
j_gene: TRBJ2-5; v_gene: TRBV4-1; len: 14; abundance: .; d_gene: .; CDR3nt: TGCGCCAGCAGCTCTCAACAGGGAAGAAAGACCCAGTACTTC; CDR3aa: CASSSQQGRKTQYF
j_gene: TRBJ1-2; v_gene: TRBV19; len: 12; abundance: .; d_gene: .; CDR3nt: TGTGCCAGCACAGGTGGGGCCTATGGCTACACCTTC; CDR3aa: CASTGGAYGYTF
j_gene: TRBJ2-3; v_gene: TRBV9; len: 16; abundance: .; d_gene: TRBD2; CDR3nt: TGTGCCAGCAGCGTAGGGACTAGCGGGAGCACAGATACGCAGTATTTT; CDR3aa: CASSVGTSGSTDTQYF
j_gene: TRBJ2-1; v_gene: TRBV5-1; len: 14; abundance: .; d_gene: .; CDR3nt: TGCGCCAGCAGCTTGTATCTGGGAGCGGATGAGCAGTTCTTC; CDR3aa: CASSLYLGADEQFF
j_gene: TRBJ1-1; v_gene: TRBV12-5; len: 14; abundance: .; d_gene: .; CDR3nt: TGTGCTAGTGGTTTTGCAGGGGTCTACACTGAAGCTTTCTTT; CDR3aa: CASGFAGVYTEAFF